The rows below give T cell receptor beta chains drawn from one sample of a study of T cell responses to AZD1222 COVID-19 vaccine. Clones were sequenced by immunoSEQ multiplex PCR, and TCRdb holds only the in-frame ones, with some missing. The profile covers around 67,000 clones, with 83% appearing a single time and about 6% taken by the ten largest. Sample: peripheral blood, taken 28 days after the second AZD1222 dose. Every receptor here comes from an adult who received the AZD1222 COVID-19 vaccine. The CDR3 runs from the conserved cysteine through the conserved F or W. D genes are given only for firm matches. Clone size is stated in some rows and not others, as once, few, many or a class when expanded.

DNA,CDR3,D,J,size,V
TGTGCCTGGAGTAAAGGGCAGGGTACCGGGGAGCTGTTTTTT,CAWSKGQGTGELFF,-,TRBJ2-2,few,TRBV30
TGTGCCAGCAGCGCGGGACTAGCGGGGGCCAGGAAGTCGTTCTTC,CASSAGLAGARKSFF,TRBD2,TRBJ2-1,-,TRBV7-2
TGCAGCGTCAAGACAGGGTCCTATAATTCACCCCTCCACTTT,CSVKTGSYNSPLHF,TRBD1,TRBJ1-6,-,TRBV29-1
TGTGCCAGCAGCTCCCCACCTAGCGGGGCCACAGATACGCAGTATTTT,CASSSPPSGATDTQYF,TRBD2,TRBJ2-3,-,TRBV5-4
TGTGCCAGCAGCAAAGGCCAGGAAGATGAAAAACTGTTTTTT,CASSKGQEDEKLFF,-,TRBJ1-4,-,TRBV7-9
TGCGCCAGCAGGACAGGGGGCCGGAGCACTGAAGCTTTCTTT,CASRTGGRSTEAFF,TRBD1,TRBJ1-1,-,TRBV5-1
TGCGCCAGCAGCTCATTAAGCGGGGGGGCCCCCACATCCTACAATGAGCAGTTCTTC,CASSSLSGGAPTSYNEQFF,TRBD2,TRBJ2-1,-,TRBV5-1
TGTGCCAGCAGCACGGGACAGCCGTACATCTCCTACGAGCAGTACTTC,CASSTGQPYISYEQYF,TRBD1,TRBJ2-7,few,TRBV3-1/TRBV3-2
TGTGCCAGCAGCGTAGCTTTTACTCCCCGGGATACGCAGTATTTT,CASSVAFTPRDTQYF,-,TRBJ2-3,-,TRBV9
TGTGCCAGCAGTTTCTCACTAGCGGCGCTTTCCTACGAGCAGTACTTC,CASSFSLAALSYEQYF,TRBD2,TRBJ2-7,-,TRBV28
TGTGCCAGCAGCCCAAGGACAGTGACCGTTCCGTCCGGCTACACCTTC,CASSPRTVTVPSGYTF,-,TRBJ1-2,-,TRBV14
TGCAGTGCTAGTGGGCAGGAGGGAATTCAGCCCCAGCATTTT,CSASGQEGIQPQHF,-,TRBJ1-5,-,TRBV20-1
TGTGCCAGCACCGGGACGGGGGCCAATGAGCAGTTCTTC,CASTGTGANEQFF,-,TRBJ2-1,few,TRBV6-5
TGTGCCATCAGCCGAGGGGGCGCCCAAGAGACCCAGTACTTC,CAISRGGAQETQYF,TRBD1,TRBJ2-5,-,TRBV10-3
TGTGCCAGCAGCCAAGAGTGGGAGACTTTCACCGGGGAGCTGTTTTTT,CASSQEWETFTGELFF,-,TRBJ2-2,-,TRBV3-1/TRBV3-2
TGTGCCAGCAGCTTGTCTACAGGGAGCTCTGGGGCCAACGTCCTGACTTTC,CASSLSTGSSGANVLTF,-,TRBJ2-6,-,TRBV7-6
TGTGCCAGCAGCGGGACAGGGGAGAGCTATGGCTACACCTTC,CASSGTGESYGYTF,TRBD1,TRBJ1-2,-,TRBV5-4
TGCGCCAGCAGCCAACATCGATGGGACAGTTATAATTCACCCCTCCACTTT,CASSQHRWDSYNSPLHF,TRBD1,TRBJ1-6,-,TRBV4-3
TGCGCCAGCAGCCAAGAAACAGCGAACTATGGCTACACCTTC,CASSQETANYGYTF,-,TRBJ1-2,-,TRBV4-1
TGTGCCAGCAGCTTTAAGGGGACAGGCCTGTCTGGAAACACCATATATTTT,CASSFKGTGLSGNTIYF,TRBD1,TRBJ1-3,-,TRBV7-2